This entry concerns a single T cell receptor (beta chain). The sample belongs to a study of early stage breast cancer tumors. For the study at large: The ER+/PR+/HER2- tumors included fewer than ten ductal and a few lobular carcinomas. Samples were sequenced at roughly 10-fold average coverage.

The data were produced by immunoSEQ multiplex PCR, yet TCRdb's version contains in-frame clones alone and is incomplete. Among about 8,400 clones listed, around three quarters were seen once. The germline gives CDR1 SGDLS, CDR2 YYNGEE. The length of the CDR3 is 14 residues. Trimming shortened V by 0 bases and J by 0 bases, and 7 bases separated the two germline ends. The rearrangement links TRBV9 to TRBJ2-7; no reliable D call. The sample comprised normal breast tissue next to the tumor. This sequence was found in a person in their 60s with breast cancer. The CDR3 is CASSVVPSSYEQYF. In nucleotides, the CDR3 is TGTGCCAGCAGCGTAGTTCCGAGCTCCTACGAGCAGTACTTC.